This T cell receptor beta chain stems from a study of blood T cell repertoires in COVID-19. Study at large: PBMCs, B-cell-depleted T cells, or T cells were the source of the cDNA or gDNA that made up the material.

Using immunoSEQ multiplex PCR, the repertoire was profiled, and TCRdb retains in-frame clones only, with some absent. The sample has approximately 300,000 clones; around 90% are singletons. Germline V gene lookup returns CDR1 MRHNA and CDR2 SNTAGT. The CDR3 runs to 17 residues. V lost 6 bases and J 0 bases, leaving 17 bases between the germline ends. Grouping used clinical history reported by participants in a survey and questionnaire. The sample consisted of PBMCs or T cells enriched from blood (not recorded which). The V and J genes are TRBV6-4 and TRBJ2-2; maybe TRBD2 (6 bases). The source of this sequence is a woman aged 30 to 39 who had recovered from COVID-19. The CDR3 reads CASSSAPRGTNTGELFF. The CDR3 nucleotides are TGTGCCAGCAGCAGTGCCCCACGGGGGACGAACACCGGGGAGCTGTTTTTT.